Listed below are T cell receptor beta chains from one sample, sequenced in a study of blood T cell repertoires in COVID-19. Clones were sequenced by immunoSEQ multiplex PCR, and TCRdb holds only the in-frame ones, with some missing. In the table there are around 32,000 clones, roughly 85% of which are singletons. Sequenced material: peripheral blood. The receptors here all came from an elderly woman with active or convalescent COVID-19. The CDR3 runs from the conserved cysteine through the conserved F or W. A D gene is named only where the DNA matches it firmly. Rows give clone size only sometimes, using once, few, many, or a class for an expanded clone.

>TRBV2|TRBJ2-7|-|-
CASSERGLTRQYF
TGTGCCAGCAGTGAACGGGGACTGACACGGCAGTACTTC
>TRBV3-1/TRBV3-2|TRBJ1-2|-|-
CASSQANRVNYGYTF
TGTGCCAGCAGCCAAGCCAACAGGGTTAACTATGGCTACACCTTC
>TRBV19|TRBJ1-3|TRBD1|-
CASSPRTGGSSGNTIYF
TGTGCCAGTAGTCCTCGGACAGGCGGAAGCTCCGGAAACACCATATATTTT
>TRBV19|TRBJ1-2|-|-
CATPGTNYGYTF
TGTGCCACCCCAGGGACTAACTATGGCTACACCTTC
>TRBV11-3|TRBJ2-5|-|-
CASSLRETQYF
TGTGCCAGCAGCTTACGAGAGACCCAGTACTTC
>TRBV29-1|TRBJ2-7|TRBD1|-
CSVVRGSSYEQYF
TGCAGCGTTGTCAGGGGGAGCTCCTACGAGCAGTACTTC
>TRBV4-3|TRBJ2-1|-|-
CASSQDLPGTQRYNEQFF
TGCGCCAGCAGCCAAGACCTCCCCGGGACACAAAGATACAATGAGCAGTTCTTC
>TRBV28|TRBJ1-5|-|few
CASSSPAYRAQHF
TGTGCCAGCAGTTCCCCTGCTTACAGGGCCCAGCATTTT
>TRBV6-6|TRBJ2-7|TRBD2|-
CASSYLTSGGSYEQYF
TGTGCCAGCAGTTACCTGACTAGCGGGGGCTCCTACGAGCAGTACTTC
>TRBV9|TRBJ1-3|-|-
CASSVGAGAIPDTIYF
TGTGCCAGCAGCGTAGGGGCAGGGGCCATTCCTGACACCATATATTTT
>TRBV11-3|TRBJ2-1|-|few
CASSLDGGGLYNEQFF
TGTGCCAGCAGCTTAGACGGAGGGGGCTTATACAATGAGCAGTTCTTC
>TRBV4-1|TRBJ2-3|TRBD2|-
CASSHLGRAKGTDTQYF
TGCGCCAGCAGCCACCTCGGGAGGGCCAAGGGCACAGATACGCAGTATTTT
>TRBV20-1|TRBJ1-1|-|-
CSALRGSEAFF
TGCAGTGCTCTCAGGGGATCTGAAGCTTTCTTT
>TRBV12-3/TRBV12-4|TRBJ2-3|-|-
CASSLRGDDTQYF
TGTGCCAGCAGCCTCAGGGGGGACGATACGCAGTATTTT
>TRBV5-1|TRBJ2-3|-|-
CASRVAGNSDTQYF
TGCGCCAGCAGGGTAGCAGGGAACTCAGATACGCAGTATTTT
>TRBV29-1|TRBJ1-1|-|-
CSAATGSEAFF
TGCAGCGCCGCGACAGGTTCCGAAGCTTTCTTT
>TRBV7-3|TRBJ2-1|TRBD2|-
CASSRSSGGALNEQFF
TGTGCCAGCAGCCGTTCGAGCGGGGGGGCATTAAATGAGCAGTTCTTC
>TRBV5-1|TRBJ2-5|TRBD2|-
CASSPNLAAQETQYF
TGCGCCAGCAGCCCAAACCTAGCGGCCCAAGAGACCCAGTACTTC
>TRBV9|TRBJ1-3|-|-
CASSVEGDGGNTIYF
TGTGCCAGCAGCGTAGAGGGGGACGGCGGAAACACCATATATTTT
>TRBV6-5|TRBJ2-1|TRBD2|-
CASRQTSGSNEQFF
TGTGCCAGCAGGCAGACTAGCGGGAGCAATGAGCAGTTCTTC
>TRBV19|TRBJ2-2|TRBD1|-
CASRTGGATGELFF
TGTGCCAGTAGAACAGGGGGCGCCACCGGGGAGCTGTTTTTT
>TRBV12-5|TRBJ2-3|-|-
CASGLPQVSMDTQYF
TGTGCTAGTGGTTTGCCGCAGGTTTCAATGGATACGCAGTATTTT
>TRBV7-9|TRBJ1-6|-|-
CASSSFNPGGRSSPLHF
TGTGCCAGCAGCTCGTTTAACCCGGGGGGCCGTTCTTCACCCCTCCACTTT
>TRBV30|TRBJ1-1|-|-
CAWRAAPGLLNTEAFF
TGTGCCTGGAGAGCAGCCCCGGGACTTTTGAACACTGAAGCTTTCTTT
>TRBV2|TRBJ1-4|-|-
CASSASGTPYEKLFF
TGTGCCAGCAGTGCATCCGGGACACCCTATGAAAAACTGTTTTTT
>TRBV15|TRBJ1-3|-|-
CATSRDIYSGNTIYF
TGTGCCACCAGCAGAGATATTTACTCTGGAAACACCATATATTTT
>TRBV24-1|TRBJ2-5|-|-
CATSAEETQYF
TGTGCCACCAGTGCCGAAGAGACCCAGTACTTC
>TRBV18|TRBJ1-1|-|once
CASSHNKGITEAFF
TGTGCCAGCTCCCATAACAAGGGGATCACTGAAGCTTTCTTT
>TRBV6-5|TRBJ2-1|TRBD2|few
CASSIRLAFEQFF
TGTGCCAGCAGTATTAGACTAGCCTTTGAGCAGTTCTTC
>TRBV12-5|TRBJ1-5|-|-
CASGSGQSNQPQHF
TGTGCTAGTGGTTCCGGACAGTCAAATCAGCCCCAGCATTTT
>TRBV5-1|TRBJ1-3|TRBD1|-
CASSLQGGRGSGNTIYF
TGCGCCAGCAGCCTCCAGGGGGGCAGGGGCTCTGGAAACACCATATATTTT
>TRBV5-4|TRBJ2-1|-|-
CASSPPGNEQFF
TGTGCCAGCAGCCCCCCAGGAAATGAGCAGTTCTTC
>TRBV4-1|TRBJ1-3|-|-
CASSQAGSGNTIYF
TGCGCCAGCAGCCAAGCAGGCTCTGGAAACACCATATATTTT
>TRBV10-3|TRBJ1-4|-|-
CAISESGGYNEKLFF
TGTGCCATCAGTGAGTCTGGAGGGTATAATGAAAAACTGTTTTTT
>TRBV3-1/TRBV3-2|TRBJ2-3|-|-
CASSHNGVDTQYF
TGTGCCAGCAGCCACAACGGGGTAGATACGCAGTATTTT
>TRBV5-5|TRBJ1-1|-|-
CASSLRGGVSEAFF
TGTGCCAGCAGCTTGCGGGGGGGAGTATCTGAAGCTTTCTTT
>TRBV6-5|TRBJ1-5|TRBD1|-
CASKFGTGKHQPQHF
TGTGCCAGCAAATTCGGGACAGGGAAACATCAGCCCCAGCATTTT
>TRBV19|TRBJ1-5|TRBD1|-
CASSNNDRGQPQHF
TGTGCCAGTAGTAACAACGACAGGGGTCAGCCCCAGCATTTT
>TRBV5-1|TRBJ1-4|-|once
CASSLGPGGNEKLFF
TGCGCCAGCAGCCTCGGGCCGGGGGGTAATGAAAAACTGTTTTTT
>TRBV7-3|TRBJ2-7|-|-
CASSYGYDSEQYF
TGTGCCAGCAGCTATGGATATGACAGCGAGCAGTACTTC
>TRBV6-5|TRBJ2-5|-|-
CASSLRIQETQYF
TGTGCCAGCAGTCTGCGGATCCAAGAGACCCAGTACTTC
>TRBV5-1|TRBJ1-2|-|-
CASSSSGGPTYGYTF
TGCGCCAGCAGCTCTTCGGGGGGGCCTACCTATGGCTACACCTTC
>TRBV13|TRBJ2-5|TRBD1|few
CASSGTTGAPGVAQYF
TGTGCCAGCAGCGGCACGACAGGGGCCCCTGGCGTGGCCCAGTACTTC
>TRBV9|TRBJ2-2|TRBD2|-
CASSVGAGTSGDNTGELFF
TGTGCCAGCAGCGTAGGGGCCGGGACTAGCGGAGATAACACCGGGGAGCTGTTTTTT
>TRBV6-1|TRBJ2-7|-|-
CASREDWGDYEQYF
TGTGCCAGCAGGGAAGACTGGGGGGACTACGAGCAGTACTTC
>TRBV5-8|TRBJ2-7|TRBD1|once
CASSLAPGQGSHEQYF
TGTGCCAGCAGCCTGGCGCCGGGACAGGGGTCCCACGAGCAGTACTTC
>TRBV24-1|TRBJ1-2|TRBD1|-
CATSDIGQGKGGYTF
TGTGCCACCAGTGATATCGGACAGGGTAAAGGTGGCTACACCTTC